This T cell receptor (beta chain) was identified in a study of monozygotic twins with inflammatory bowel disease. The study's findings and limits: Differing immunosuppressive treatments may have added variability to patient repertoires.

Concerning this clonotype: As yet, its antigen is unknown.

Staff drew a roughly 2.5 ml blood sample from each donor. One entry per CDR3 protein, without DNA, is what TCRdb gives after re-calling the 5' RACE reads. The sample's table shows 150,000 to 200,000 distinct CDR3 sequences. Germline V CDR1 and CDR2: MNHEY, SMNVEV (reference sequence). CDR3 length: 14 amino acids. Source material: blood. This receptor was identified in a human donor with ulcerative colitis or Crohn's disease, or a healthy co-twin of an affected twin (not recorded which). The chain recombines TRBV27 with TRBJ2-7; as DNA is missing, the TRBD1 call by TCRdb cannot be tested. The CDR3 loop is CASSVGQRPYEQYF.